The subject of this entry is one TCR beta chain. Every donor gave about 9 milliliters of peripheral blood. Per sample, no less than 6 micrograms of total RNA were extracted. This entry belongs to a study of blood T cells in healthy people across ages. It was with a sample-barcoded 5' primer and a J-beta primer mix that a second PCR of roughly 7 to 12 cycles was run. Through a template-switch adaptor with 12 random nucleotides, each cDNA molecule received a tag. MiXCR was run by TCRdb on the 5' RACE reads, yielding one entry per CDR3 protein. Of some 900,000 distinct CDR3 sequences in the sample, around 46% are singletons; the top ten hold about an eighth. The CDR3 is 12 amino acids. Germline CDR1 and CDR2: SQVTM and ANQGSEA. Trimming stripped 4 bases from V and 5 bases from J, with 12 bases between.

Sample: blood. The TCR sequence derives from a man aged 30 to 39 in good health. The chain uses TRBV29-1 and TRBJ2-7, with D possibly TRBD2 on 5 matching bases. The CDR3 is CSVVGVKDEQYF. CDR3 DNA: TGCAGCGTTGTCGGGGTAAAGGACGAGCAGTACTTC.